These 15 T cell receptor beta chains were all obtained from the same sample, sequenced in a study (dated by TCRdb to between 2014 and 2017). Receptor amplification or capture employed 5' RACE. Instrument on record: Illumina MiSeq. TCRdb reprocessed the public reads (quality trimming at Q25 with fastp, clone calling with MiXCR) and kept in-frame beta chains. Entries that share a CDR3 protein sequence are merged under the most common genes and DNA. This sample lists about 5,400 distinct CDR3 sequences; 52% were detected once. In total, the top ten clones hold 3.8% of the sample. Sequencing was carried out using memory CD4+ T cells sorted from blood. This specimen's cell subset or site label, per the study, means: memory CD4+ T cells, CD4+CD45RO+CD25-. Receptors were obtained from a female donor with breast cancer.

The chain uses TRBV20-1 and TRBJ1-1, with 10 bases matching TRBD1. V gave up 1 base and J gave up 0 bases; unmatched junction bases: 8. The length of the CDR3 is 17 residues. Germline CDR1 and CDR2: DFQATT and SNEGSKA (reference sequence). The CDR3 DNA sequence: TGCAGTGCTAGAGGGTCCGGACAGGGGGTCATGAACACTGAAGCTTTCTTT. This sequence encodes CSARGSGQGVMNTEAFF.

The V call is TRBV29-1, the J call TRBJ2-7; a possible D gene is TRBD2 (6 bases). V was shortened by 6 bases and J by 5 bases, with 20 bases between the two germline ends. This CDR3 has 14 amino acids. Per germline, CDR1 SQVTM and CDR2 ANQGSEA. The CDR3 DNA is TGCAGCGTCCAAGATGACGGGGGAACCCACGAGCAGTACTTC. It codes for CSVQDDGGTHEQYF.

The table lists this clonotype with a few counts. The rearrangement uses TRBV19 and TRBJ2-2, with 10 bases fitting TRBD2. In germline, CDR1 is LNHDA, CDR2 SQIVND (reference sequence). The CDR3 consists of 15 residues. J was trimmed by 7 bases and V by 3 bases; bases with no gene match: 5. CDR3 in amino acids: CASSISSGSGGELFF. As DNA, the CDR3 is TGTGCCAGTAGTATTTCTAGCGGGAGCGGCGGGGAGCTGTTTTTT. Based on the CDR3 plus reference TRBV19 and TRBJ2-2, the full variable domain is DGGITQSPKYLFRKEGQNVTLSCEQNLNHDAMYWYRQDPGQGLRLIYYSQIVNDFQKGDIAEGYSVSREKKESFPLTVTSAQKNPTAFYLCASSISSGSGGELFFGEGSRLTVL.

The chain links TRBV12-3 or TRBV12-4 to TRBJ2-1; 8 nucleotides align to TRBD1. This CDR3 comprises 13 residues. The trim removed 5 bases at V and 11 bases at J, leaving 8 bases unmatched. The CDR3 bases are TGTGCCAGCAGTCAGGCAGGGACAGGAAAGCAGTTCTTC. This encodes CASSQAGTGKQFF.

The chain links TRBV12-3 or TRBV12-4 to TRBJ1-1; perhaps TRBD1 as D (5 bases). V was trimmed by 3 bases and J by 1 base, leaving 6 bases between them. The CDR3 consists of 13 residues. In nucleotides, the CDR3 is TGTGCCAGCAGTTTCCAGGGGAACACTGAAGCTTTCTTT. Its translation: CASSFQGNTEAFF.

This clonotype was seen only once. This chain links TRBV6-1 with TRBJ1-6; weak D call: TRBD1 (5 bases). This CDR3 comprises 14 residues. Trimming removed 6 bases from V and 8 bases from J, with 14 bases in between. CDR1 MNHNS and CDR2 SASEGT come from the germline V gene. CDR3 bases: TGTGCCAGCAGGGGACTCCGAGAGGATTCACCCCTCCACTTT. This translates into CASRGLREDSPLHF.

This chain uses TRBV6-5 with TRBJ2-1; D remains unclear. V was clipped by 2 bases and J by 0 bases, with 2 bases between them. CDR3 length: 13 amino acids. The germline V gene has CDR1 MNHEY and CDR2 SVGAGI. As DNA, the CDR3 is TGTGCCAGCAGTTACGACTCCTACAATGAGCAGTTCTTC. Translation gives CASSYDSYNEQFF.

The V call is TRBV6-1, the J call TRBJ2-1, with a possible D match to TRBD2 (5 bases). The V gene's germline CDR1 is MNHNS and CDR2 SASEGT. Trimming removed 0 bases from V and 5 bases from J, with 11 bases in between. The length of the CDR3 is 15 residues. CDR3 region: CASSEAKDGDNEQFF. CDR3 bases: TGTGCCAGCAGTGAAGCGAAAGACGGGGACAATGAGCAGTTCTTC.

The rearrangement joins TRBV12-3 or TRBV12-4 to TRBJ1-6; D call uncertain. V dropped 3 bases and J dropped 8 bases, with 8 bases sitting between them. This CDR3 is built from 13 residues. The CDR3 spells CASSFFTDSPLHF. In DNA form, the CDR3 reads TGTGCCAGCAGTTTTTTTACAGATTCACCCCTCCACTTT.

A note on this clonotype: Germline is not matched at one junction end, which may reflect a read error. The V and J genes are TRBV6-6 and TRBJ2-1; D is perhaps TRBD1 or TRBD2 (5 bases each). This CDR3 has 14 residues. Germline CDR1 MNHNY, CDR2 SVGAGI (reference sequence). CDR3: CAISPGTSINEQFF. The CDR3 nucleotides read TGTGCCATCAGTCCCGGGACCTCGATCAATGAGCAGTTCTTC.

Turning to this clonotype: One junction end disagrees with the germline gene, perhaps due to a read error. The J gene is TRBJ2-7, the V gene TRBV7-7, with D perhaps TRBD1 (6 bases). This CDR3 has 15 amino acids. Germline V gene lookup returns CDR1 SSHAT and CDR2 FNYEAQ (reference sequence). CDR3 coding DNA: TGTGCTAGCAGCGCCCGTGGGACATTATCCTACGAGCGGTACTTC. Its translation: CASSARGTLSYERYF.

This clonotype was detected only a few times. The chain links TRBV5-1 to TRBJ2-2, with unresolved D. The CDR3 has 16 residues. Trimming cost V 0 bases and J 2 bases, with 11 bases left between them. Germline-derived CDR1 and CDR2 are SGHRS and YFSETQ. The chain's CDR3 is CASSLGSPQNTGELFF. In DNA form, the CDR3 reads TGCGCCAGCAGCTTGGGAAGTCCACAAAACACCGGGGAGCTGTTTTTT. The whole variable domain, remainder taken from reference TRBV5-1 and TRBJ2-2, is KAGVTQTPRYLIKTRGQQVTLSCSPISGHRSVSWYQQTPGQGLQFLFEYFSETQRNKGNFPGRFSGRQFSNSRSEMNVSTLELGDSALYLCASSLGSPQNTGELFFGEGSRLTVL.

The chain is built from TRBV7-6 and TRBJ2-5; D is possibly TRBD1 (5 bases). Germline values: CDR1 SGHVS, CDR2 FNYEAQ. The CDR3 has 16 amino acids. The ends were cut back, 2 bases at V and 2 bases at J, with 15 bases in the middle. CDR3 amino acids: CASSLNYGQRQETQYF. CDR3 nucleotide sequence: TGTGCCAGCAGCTTAAATTATGGACAAAGACAAGAGACCCAGTACTTC.

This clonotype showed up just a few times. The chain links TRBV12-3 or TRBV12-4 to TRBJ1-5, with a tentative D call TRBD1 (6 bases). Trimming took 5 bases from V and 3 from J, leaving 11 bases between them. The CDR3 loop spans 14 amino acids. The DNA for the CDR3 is TGTGCCAGCAGTATTACAGGGTCCAATCAGCCCCAGCATTTT. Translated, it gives CASSITGSNQPQHF.

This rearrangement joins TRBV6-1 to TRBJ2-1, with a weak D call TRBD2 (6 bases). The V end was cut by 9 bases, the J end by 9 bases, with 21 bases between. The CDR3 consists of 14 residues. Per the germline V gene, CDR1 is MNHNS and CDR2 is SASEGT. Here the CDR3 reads CASAREIYRGEQFF. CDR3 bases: TGTGCCAGTGCCCGGGAGATTTATCGAGGTGAGCAGTTCTTC.